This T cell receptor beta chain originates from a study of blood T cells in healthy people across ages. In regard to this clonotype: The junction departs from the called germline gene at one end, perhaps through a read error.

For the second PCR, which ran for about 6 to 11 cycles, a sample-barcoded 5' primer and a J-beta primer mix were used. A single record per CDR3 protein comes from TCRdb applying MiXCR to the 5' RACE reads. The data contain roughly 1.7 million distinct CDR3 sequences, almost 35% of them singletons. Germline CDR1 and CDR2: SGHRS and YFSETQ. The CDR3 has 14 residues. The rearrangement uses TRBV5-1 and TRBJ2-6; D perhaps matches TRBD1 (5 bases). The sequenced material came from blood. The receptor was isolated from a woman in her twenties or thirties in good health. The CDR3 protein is CASTTADGASVLTF. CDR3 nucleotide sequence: TGCGCCAGCACTACAGCCGATGGGGCCAGCGTCCTGACTTTC.